The 7 T cell receptor beta chains given below trace back to one sample, sequenced in a study of OX40 agonist ivuxolimab in advanced cancers. Sequencing used immunoSEQ multiplex PCR; TCRdb keeps in-frame clones, though not all of them. Of around 79,000 clones in the sample, approximately 85% were seen once. Sequencing used CD4+ or CD8+ T cells sorted from blood, obtained in a trial of the OX40 agonist ivuxolimab. The receptors come from an adult with an advanced solid tumor such as melanoma, head and neck, liver or kidney cancer.

This chain joins TRBV4-2 and TRBJ1-2; the D is unclear. The CDR3 has 15 amino acids. The germline V and J ends were trimmed by 1 base and 5 bases, with 14 bases remaining between them. Germline assignment: CDR1 LGHNA and CDR2 YNFKEQ. The CDR3 reads CASSQGLRTIYGYTF. The CDR3 DNA reads as TGTGCCAGCAGCCAAGGGTTGAGGACCATATATGGCTACACCTTC.

The chain couples TRBV2 to TRBJ1-2; D might be TRBD1 (5 bases). The germline CDR1 and CDR2 sequences are SNHLY and FYNNEI. With 6 bases removed from V and 7 bases from J, the gap between germline ends came to 18 bases. The CDR3 has 14 residues. The DNA of the CDR3 is TGTGCCAGCAGCCTTAGGGAGGGGTCATTTGGCTACACCTTC. Translated, it gives CASSLREGSFGYTF.

The chain has TRBV5-4 and TRBJ1-1; D is ambiguous. Trimming stripped 0 bases from V and 4 bases from J, with 13 bases between. There are 15 residues in the CDR3. Per the germline V gene, CDR1 is SGHNT and CDR2 is YYREEE (reference sequence). CDR3 sequence: CASSLDPWSGTEAFF. CDR3 sequence (DNA): TGTGCCAGCAGCTTGGACCCTTGGTCAGGCACTGAAGCTTTCTTT.

The CDR3 DNA reads as TGCGCCAGCAGCCAGAGGGTGGACAGGGCTCAAGAGACCCAGTACTTC. Its translation is CASSQRVDRAQETQYF. The chain employs TRBV4-3 and TRBJ2-5, with 8 bases that match TRBD1. Germline loops: CDR1 LGHNA, CDR2 YSLEER. The CDR3 loop spans 16 amino acids. Trimming at V came to 3 bases and at J to 2 bases, leaving 8 bases not matched to a gene.

As concerns this clone: Other DNA sequences in the sample encode the same CDR3. This chain joins TRBV19 and TRBJ1-1; 10 positions match TRBD1. The trim removed 5 bases at V and 5 bases at J, leaving 14 bases unmatched. CDR1 is LNHDA and CDR2 is SQIVND in the germline V gene (reference sequence). This CDR3 is 17 amino acids long. The CDR3 nucleotides read TGTGCCAGTAGTCACACCTCCGGGACAGGGGCCAATACTGAAGCTTTCTTT. Translating gives CASSHTSGTGANTEAFF.

This sequence joins TRBV18 and TRBJ1-5, with a tentative D call TRBD1 (6 bases). Germline V CDR1 and CDR2: KGHSH, LQKENI. CDR3 length: 16 residues. The V end lost 2 bases, the J end lost 6 bases, and 17 bases lay between the germline ends. CDR3 DNA sequence: TGTGCCAGCTCACCAGCTGGGGGGGGGCTTACTCAGCCCCAGCATTTT. This sequence encodes CASSPAGGGLTQPQHF.

The chain recombines TRBV30 with TRBJ2-3, with D tentatively TRBD2 (6 bases). CDR1 is GTSNPN and CDR2 is SVGIG in the germline V gene (reference sequence). This CDR3 is 13 amino acids long. Trimming removed 4 bases from V and 0 bases from J, with 8 bases in between. Written as DNA, the CDR3 is TGTGCCTGGACTCGGGGGAGCACAGATACGCAGTATTTT. This sequence encodes CAWTRGSTDTQYF. Complete variable domain (other parts from reference TRBV30 and TRBJ2-3): SQTIHQWPATLVQPVGSPLSLECTVEGTSNPNLYWYRQAAGRGLQLLFYSVGIGQISSEVPQNLSASRPQDRQFILSSKKLLLSDSGFYLCAWTRGSTDTQYFGPGTRLTVL.